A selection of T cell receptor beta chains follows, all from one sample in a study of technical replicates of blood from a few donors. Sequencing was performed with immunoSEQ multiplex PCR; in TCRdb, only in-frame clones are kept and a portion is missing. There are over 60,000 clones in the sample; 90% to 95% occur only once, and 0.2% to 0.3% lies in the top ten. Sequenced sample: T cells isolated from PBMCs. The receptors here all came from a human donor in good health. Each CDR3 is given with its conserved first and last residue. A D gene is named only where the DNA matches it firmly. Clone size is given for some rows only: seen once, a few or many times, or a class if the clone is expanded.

TGTGCCAGCAGTTCGGGACTCAACACTGAAGCTTTCTTT CASSSGLNTEAFF . TRBJ1-1 . TRBV7-6
TGTGCCAGCAACCTACAGGGTGGCTCTGGAAACACCATATATTTT CASNLQGGSGNTIYF . TRBJ1-3 . TRBV28
TGCGCCAGCAGCCAAGTTCAAGCGGGGGTCTCCTACAATGAGCAGTTCTTC CASSQVQAGVSYNEQFF TRBD2 TRBJ2-1 . TRBV4-1
TGTGCCAGCAGCTTTCCGCCCTATACCTACAGAAACACCGGGGAGCTGTTTTTT CASSFPPYTYRNTGELFF . TRBJ2-2 . TRBV5-8
TGTGCCAGCAGGCGACAGGGGCAAGAGACCCAGTACTTC CASRRQGQETQYF TRBD1 TRBJ2-5 . TRBV6-1
TGTGCCAGTACGGAGGGTAATCAGCCCCAGCATTTT CASTEGNQPQHF . TRBJ1-5 . TRBV19
TGTGCCAGCAGCGTGGGAGGCGAGCAGTACTTC CASSVGGEQYF . TRBJ2-7 . TRBV9
TGCGCCAGCCAACTAGCGGGAGGGCCTTGGGATGAGCAGTTCTTC CASQLAGGPWDEQFF TRBD2 TRBJ2-1 . TRBV5-1
TGCGCCAGCAGCAAGGGGGGGACCCAAGAGACCCAGTACTTC CASSKGGTQETQYF . TRBJ2-5 . TRBV5-1
TGTGCCAGCAGTGCCAGGACAGGGGGGAATACCTATGGCTACACCTTC CASSARTGGNTYGYTF TRBD1 TRBJ1-2 . TRBV6-1
TGCACCAGCAGCCCCCGGGTCCTAGGGCAGTTCTTC CTSSPRVLGQFF . TRBJ2-1 . TRBV1
TGCAGCGTTGCCGGGGAGGGGGCTGAAGCTTTCTTT CSVAGEGAEAFF . TRBJ1-1 . TRBV29-1
TGTGCTAGTGGTTCTCCACGAGGCAATGAGCAGTTCTTC CASGSPRGNEQFF . TRBJ2-1 . TRBV12-5
TGTGCCACCAGCAGAGAGGAGGCATGGGACACCGGGGAGCTGTTTTTT CATSREEAWDTGELFF . TRBJ2-2 . TRBV15
TGTGCCAGCAGTGAAGAATACAGGGCCATCACCGGGGAGCTGTTTTTT CASSEEYRAITGELFF . TRBJ2-2 once TRBV6-1
TGTGCCAGCAGCCATCGGGGTCAGCCCCAGCATTTT CASSHRGQPQHF . TRBJ1-5 . TRBV7-9
TGTGCTAGCAGCTTAGGATGGGGGGGGTTCAACAATGAGCAGTTCTTC CASSLGWGGFNNEQFF TRBD2 TRBJ2-1 . TRBV7-7